The T cell receptor beta chain under discussion was sequenced for a study of T cell responses to AZD1222 COVID-19 vaccine. Findings and caveats of the study: Clonal diversity may have been underestimated in mostly white British donors. The span of vaccine-associated CD4 TCRs extended across spike, with dominance at 160-218 and 743-854.

V dropped 5 bases and J dropped 4; count of bases not matched to a gene: 9. The germline V gene has CDR1 SEHNR and CDR2 FQNEAQ (reference sequence). There are 17 residues in the CDR3. Details on this clone: The antigen is undetermined.

TCRdb's copy holds only in-frame clones and misses some; the assay was immunoSEQ multiplex PCR. The sample lists some 130,000 clones, approximately 85% occurring once. Source: peripheral blood, taken on day 0 of AZD1222 vaccination. The TCR originated in an adult in good health. The chain carries TRBV7-9 and TRBJ2-2; 11 bases map to TRBD2. Here the CDR3 DNA reads TGTGCCAGCAGCAGGGAATTAGCGGGAGGGCCCACCGGGGAGCTGTTTTTT. Translated: CASSRELAGGPTGELFF.